This TCR beta chain originates from a study of OX40 agonist ivuxolimab in advanced cancers. Germline V gene data show CDR1 as SGHDT and CDR2 as YYEEEE. Trimming took 0 bases from V and 5 from J, leaving 11 bases between them. The length of the CDR3 is 14 residues. The table came from immunoSEQ multiplex PCR; TCRdb's copy has only in-frame clones and leaves some out. The data contain some 81,000 clones, around 87% of them singletons. Autoimmune disease history or systemic immunosuppression led to patient exclusion. Drawing of blood for sampling happened at baseline, at cycle 4 day 1, and at cycle 7 day 1.

Sample: CD4+ or CD8+ T cells sorted from blood, taken in a trial of the OX40 agonist ivuxolimab. The V call is TRBV5-6, the J call TRBJ1-1, with D perhaps TRBD1 (6 bases). This TCR derives from an adult with an advanced solid tumor such as melanoma, head and neck, liver or kidney cancer. The CDR3 bases are TGTGCCAGCAGCTTGGCAGGGGATGGGACTGAAGCTTTCTTT. Residues: CASSLAGDGTEAFF.